This TCR beta chain was identified in a study of OX40 agonist ivuxolimab in advanced cancers. About the study: An anti-OX40 (CD134) antibody with agonistic activity, ivuxolimab, was administered to patients.

The method was immunoSEQ multiplex PCR; TCRdb's version includes in-frame clones alone and lacks a portion of them. Here the sample spans more than 65,000 clones, roughly 90% being singletons. General study findings and limits: The CD4+ and CD8+ T cells in the blood had expanded clonally by week 6 at 0.1 to 3.0 mg/kg. The antigen specificity of the peripheral T cells (those that were expanded) was not determined.

The junction had 7 bases not matched to a gene; V was cut back by 6 bases and J by 5 bases. This CDR3 comprises 14 residues. The V gene's germline CDR1 is ENHRY and CDR2 SYGVKD. To note about this clone: Its matching antigen is unknown.

The chain has TRBV10-3 and TRBJ2-5; 9 bases map to TRBD1. The receptor's source is an adult with an advanced solid tumor such as melanoma, head and neck, liver or kidney cancer. This specimen was CD4+ or CD8+ T cells sorted from blood, taken in a trial of the OX40 agonist ivuxolimab. The CDR3 spells CAIRNTGGNETQYF. The CDR3 DNA sequence: TGTGCCATCAGAAATACAGGGGGCAACGAGACCCAGTACTTC.